Sequencing of this T cell receptor beta chain was carried out in a study of cytomegalovirus exposure and HLA in healthy donors. Overall study results and limits: Most TCRs appeared rarely, but some public TCRs recurred in many donors.

Concerning this clone: What it binds is unknown.

Germline loops: CDR1 LGHNA, CDR2 YSLEER. The V gene end was trimmed by 0 bases and the J gene end by 2 bases; junction bases not matched to a gene: 1. The length of the CDR3 is 17 residues. PCR amplification relied on 60 Vbeta primers (plus 13 Jbeta primers). TCRdb keeps only in-frame clones here, not all; method: immunoSEQ multiplex PCR. The table records 150,000 to 200,000 clones, around 64% of them present only once. This TCR derives from a woman aged 30 to 39 in good health and CMV-seronegative. Source material: PBMCs. The V call is TRBV4-3, the J call TRBJ2-3, with TRBD2 identical over 14 bases. CDR3 in amino acids: CASSQEGLAGVTDTQYF. The CDR3 DNA sequence: TGCGCCAGCAGCCAAGAGGGACTAGCGGGAGTCACAGATACGCAGTATTTT.